This TCR beta chain was sequenced for a study of CD8+CD57+ T cells in acquired aplastic anemia. Study summary: Across the sorted CD4+ and CD8+ cells, DNA amounts averaged about 3 ug. Study-level findings and limits: Twenty-nine was the count of CD8+ CDR3 sequences that patients shared with controls. Researchers reported that CD8+ Simpson's diversity was not significantly different in patients versus controls.

This CDR3 has 17 amino acids. The V and J ends lost 0 bases and 0 bases, in that order; junction bases with no gene match: 4. Germline CDR1 SGHNT, CDR2 YYREEE (reference sequence). For sequencing, patients were chosen who had shown expansion of CD8+CD57+ cells by flow cytometry. On this clonotype: Its antigen remains unidentified.

TCR beta VDJ combinations and CDR3 sequences were profiled from genomic DNA. TCRdb reprocessed the reads with MiXCR, giving one entry per CDR3 protein. The profile covers 150,000 or so distinct CDR3 sequences, with less than 60% appearing a single time and more than 0.85% taken by the ten largest. The sequencing sample was made of sorted CD4+, CD8+, or CD8+CD57+ T cells (not recorded which) from PBMCs. This TCR came from a human donor with aplastic anemia. This rearrangement joins TRBV5-4 to TRBJ2-2; 8 nucleotides line up with TRBD2. CDR3: CASSLDGGGPNTGELFF. The CDR3 bases are TGTGCCAGCAGCTTGGACGGGGGGGGCCCGAACACCGGGGAGCTGTTTTTT.